This T cell receptor (beta chain) was identified in a study of T cells in Graves' hyperthyroidism and ophthalmopathy. Study-level findings and limits: A model of 13 V-J pairs discriminated ophthalmopathy from stable hyperthyroidism.

The CDR3 totals 15 residues. CDR1 and CDR2 (germline): SGHRS, YFSETQ. The V end was cut by 4 bases, the J end by 2 bases, with 13 bases between. This clonotype was recorded many times. Its antigen is unknown. Authors of the study amplified TCR beta CDR3 regions from RNA transcripts. The HTBI primer set was used in a first-round RT-PCR of the TCR CDR3. TCRdb used MiXCR to reprocess the multiplex PCR reads, holding one entry per CDR3 protein. The table has approximately 370,000 distinct CDR3 sequences, about 15% seen once. Diagnostic decisions used clinical symptoms, serum thyroxine and TRAb, thyroid ultrasound and orbital computed tomography.

This TCR was sampled from a woman aged 25 to 45 with Graves' hyperthyroidism that later progressed to Graves' ophthalmopathy. The specimen sequenced was blood. The chain combines TRBV5-1 with TRBJ1-5; the D is unclear. The CDR3 loop is CASSPSEFGNQPQHF. The CDR3 DNA sequence: TGCGCCAGCAGCCCATCGGAGTTCGGCAATCAGCCCCAGCATTTT.